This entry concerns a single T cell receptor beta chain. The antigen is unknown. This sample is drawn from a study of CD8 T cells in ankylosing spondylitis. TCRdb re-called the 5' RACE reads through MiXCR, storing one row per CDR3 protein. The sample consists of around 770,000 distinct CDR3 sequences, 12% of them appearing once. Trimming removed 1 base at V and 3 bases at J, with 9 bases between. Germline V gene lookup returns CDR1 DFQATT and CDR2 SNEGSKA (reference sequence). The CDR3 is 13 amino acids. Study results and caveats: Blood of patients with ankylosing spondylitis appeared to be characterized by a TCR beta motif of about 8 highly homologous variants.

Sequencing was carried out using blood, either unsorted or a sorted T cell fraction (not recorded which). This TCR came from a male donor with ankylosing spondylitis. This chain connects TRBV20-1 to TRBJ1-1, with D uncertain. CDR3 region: CSARGTVHTEAFF. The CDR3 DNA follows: TGCAGTGCTAGAGGGACGGTCCACACTGAAGCTTTCTTT.